This TCR beta chain comes out of a study of OX40 agonist ivuxolimab in advanced cancers. Blood got drawn at baseline, again on cycle 4 day 1, and then on cycle 7 day 1. Study-level results: Among the lowest levels of clonal expansion were found in partial responders at 0.1-3.0 mg/kg. Some nonresponders likewise displayed low normalized T-cell clonal expansion.

This CDR3 spans 16 amino acids. Deletions cut 5 bases from V and 3 bases from J, with 17 bases between. Germline V lookup: CDR1 MNHEY, CDR2 SMNVEV (reference sequence). Clones were sequenced by immunoSEQ multiplex PCR, and TCRdb holds only the in-frame ones, with some missing. The sample has approximately 58,000 clones; roughly 89% are singletons. This clone came up a few times. Its antigen is not known. The V and J genes are TRBV27 and TRBJ2-4; possible D gene TRBD1, 6 bases. The clonotype comes from an adult with an advanced solid tumor such as melanoma, head and neck, liver or kidney cancer. The sequenced sample was CD4+ or CD8+ T cells sorted from blood, obtained in a trial of the OX40 agonist ivuxolimab. The CDR3 sequence is CASSDAGESGKNIQYF. CDR3 sequence (DNA): TGTGCCAGCAGTGACGCAGGGGAGAGTGGCAAAAACATTCAGTACTTC.